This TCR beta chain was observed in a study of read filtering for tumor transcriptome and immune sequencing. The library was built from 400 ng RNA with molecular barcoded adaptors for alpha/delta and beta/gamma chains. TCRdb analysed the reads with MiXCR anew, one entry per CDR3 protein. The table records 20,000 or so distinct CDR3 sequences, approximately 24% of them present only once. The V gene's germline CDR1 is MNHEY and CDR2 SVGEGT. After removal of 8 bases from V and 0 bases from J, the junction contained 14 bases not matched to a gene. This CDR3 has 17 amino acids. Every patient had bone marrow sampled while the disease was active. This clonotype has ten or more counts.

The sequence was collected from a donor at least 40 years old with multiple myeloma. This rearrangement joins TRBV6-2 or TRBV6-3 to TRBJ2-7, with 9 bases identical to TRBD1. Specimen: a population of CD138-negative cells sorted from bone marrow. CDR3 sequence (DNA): TGTGCCAGCGGACCGACTACAGGGGGCCTCGTCTCCTACGAGCAGTACTTC. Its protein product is CASGPTTGGLVSYEQYF.